This paragraph covers one T cell receptor (beta chain) sequence. This CDR3 has 15 residues. J lost 7 bases, V lost 5 bases, and 13 bases had no gene match. Germline CDR1 reads SGHRS; CDR2 reads YFSETQ. Molecular barcoding with unique molecular identifiers was used for the TCRbeta library. TCRdb independently ran MiXCR on the PCR reads; one entry per CDR3 protein. The sample contains hundreds of thousands of distinct CDR3 sequences, about an eighth of which appear only once. The sample comes from a study of T-cell reconstitution after alpha-beta-depleted transplantation in children. V gene TRBV5-1 combines with J gene TRBJ1-2, with 8 bases aligning to TRBD1. Sample: PBMCs, taken from the stem cell graft. The receptor's source is a human donor who donated a stem cell graft to a child with Fanconi anemia. CDR3 in amino acids: CASSTGGQLLGGYTF. CDR3 DNA: TGCGCCAGCAGTACAGGGGGGCAGCTTCTTGGTGGCTACACCTTC.